The sample holds a few counts of the clone carrying this T cell receptor (beta chain). Its antigen is currently unknown. This sample is part of a study of OX40 agonist ivuxolimab in advanced cancers. The overall study: Prior checkpoint blockade (anti-PD-1, anti-PD-L1 or anti-CTLA-4) was permitted; over 30% had it.

Regarding the study as a whole: On average, CD8+ T cells showed a greater number of expanded clones than CD4+.

V was pared by 0 bases and J by 5 bases, with 6 bases between. Germline CDR1 is SGDLS and CDR2 is YYNGEE. The CDR3 totals 14 residues. The repertoire was sequenced with immunoSEQ multiplex PCR; TCRdb's copy has only in-frame clones and lacks some. The sample lists 60,000 or so clones, roughly 87% occurring once. The sample here was CD4+ or CD8+ T cells sorted from blood, taken in a trial of the OX40 agonist ivuxolimab. The rearrangement joins TRBV9 to TRBJ1-6; D remains unclear. The receptor was derived from an adult with an advanced solid tumor such as melanoma, head and neck, liver or kidney cancer. CDR3 in amino acids: CASSVGGNNSPLHF. The CDR3 DNA is TGTGCCAGCAGCGTAGGAGGGAATAATTCACCCCTCCACTTT.